This T cell receptor (beta chain) came from a study of blood T cell repertoires in COVID-19. CDR3 length: 16 amino acids. From germline, CDR1 is MNHNY and CDR2 SVGAGI (reference sequence). Trimming cost V 0 bases and J 2 bases, with 13 bases left between them. This table comes from immunoSEQ multiplex PCR, and its TCRdb copy is limited to in-frame clones, with some not included. The sample contains some 190,000 clones, about 81% of which appear only once. This sequence joins TRBV6-6 and TRBJ2-5, with no clear D. The sequencing input was PBMCs or T cells enriched from blood (not recorded which). The source is a woman in her 30s who had recovered from COVID-19. The CDR3 loop is CASSYSRVTGQETQYF. CDR3 coding DNA: TGTGCCAGCAGTTACTCTCGGGTAACTGGTCAAGAGACCCAGTACTTC.